Listed here is a single T cell receptor beta chain. What it binds is not known. The validation cohort, a group of 120 subjects, included the donors and was separate from the roughly 700-subject first cohort. The data originate from a study of cytomegalovirus exposure and HLA in healthy donors. Study findings and constraints: The classifier reportedly diagnosed cytomegalovirus status with high specificity and sensitivity. Clusters of TCRs from the first cohort tended to co-occur in the 100 to 150 validation repertoires (as a later analysis found).

Here immunoSEQ multiplex PCR was the method, and the copy in TCRdb shows in-frame clones only, minus some. The sample carries roughly 150,000 clones, 84% recorded once. The sequencing input was PBMCs. This TCR came from a man aged 25-45 years in good health and CMV-seropositive.

The chain's CDR3 is CASKWGGSSYEQYF. CDR3 in DNA: TGTGCCAGCAAATGGGGGGGGAGCTCCTACGAGCAGTACTTC. The chain combines TRBV6-1 with TRBJ2-7; 7 nucleotides align to TRBD2. V shed 7 bases and J 0 bases; nucleotides not matched to a gene: 6. This CDR3 has 14 residues. Germline V gives CDR1 MNHNS, CDR2 SASEGT.